This is a list of T cell receptor beta chains from one sample in a study of blood T cell repertoires in COVID-19. Some clones are missing from TCRdb's copy, which holds only in-frame ones; the method was immunoSEQ multiplex PCR. The data hold 110,000 to 150,000 clones, with 85% to 90% observed a single time. The sample consisted of peripheral blood. The receptors derive from a woman between 55 and 75 years old with active COVID-19. CDR3s include the opening cysteine and the closing phenylalanine or tryptophan. The order of the fields is D gene, V gene, J gene, clone size, CDR3 DNA, CDR3 protein. A D gene is named only where the DNA matches it firmly. A clone size is listed for some rows: how often the clone was seen (once, few, many), or a class if it is expanded.

d_gene: .; v_gene: TRBV5-3; j_gene: TRBJ1-1; abundance: once; CDR3nt: TGTGCCAGAAGCCGCGCCGAGGGGAACACTGAAGCTTTCTTT; CDR3aa: CARSRAEGNTEAFF
d_gene: TRBD1; v_gene: TRBV9; j_gene: TRBJ1-1; abundance: .; CDR3nt: TGTGCCAGCAGCGTAGAAGACAGGGGTTATGTGGAAGCTTTCTTT; CDR3aa: CASSVEDRGYVEAFF
d_gene: .; v_gene: TRBV30; j_gene: TRBJ1-1; abundance: .; CDR3nt: TGTGCCTGGAGTGGTCAGGGGTACACTGAAGCTTTCTTT; CDR3aa: CAWSGQGYTEAFF
d_gene: .; v_gene: TRBV15; j_gene: TRBJ2-2; abundance: .; CDR3nt: TGTGCCACCAGCTCCCCCGGTCGGGGGAGGGGGGAGCTGTTTTTT; CDR3aa: CATSSPGRGRGELFF
d_gene: TRBD1; v_gene: TRBV7-6; j_gene: TRBJ1-6; abundance: .; CDR3nt: TGTGCCAGCAGCTTAGAGACAGGGGCAAATTCACCCCTCCACTTT; CDR3aa: CASSLETGANSPLHF
d_gene: TRBD1; v_gene: TRBV12-3/TRBV12-4; j_gene: TRBJ2-3; abundance: .; CDR3nt: TGTGCCAGCACCAGGGGGTCCACAGATACGCAGTATTTT; CDR3aa: CASTRGSTDTQYF
d_gene: TRBD1; v_gene: TRBV5-8; j_gene: TRBJ1-4; abundance: .; CDR3nt: TGTGCCAGCAGCGCTTCAGGGGGCACTAATGAAAAACTGTTTTTT; CDR3aa: CASSASGGTNEKLFF
d_gene: .; v_gene: TRBV5-1; j_gene: TRBJ2-7; abundance: .; CDR3nt: TGCGCCAGCAACGGGGAGTTTCGCTACGAGCAGTACTTC; CDR3aa: CASNGEFRYEQYF
d_gene: TRBD1; v_gene: TRBV15; j_gene: TRBJ2-3; abundance: .; CDR3nt: TGTGCCACCAGAGGGATCGGCGGGGGACAGGGGTTTACAGATACGCAGTATTTT; CDR3aa: CATRGIGGGQGFTDTQYF
d_gene: TRBD2; v_gene: TRBV6-2/TRBV6-3; j_gene: TRBJ2-5; abundance: .; CDR3nt: TGTGCCAGCAGCCTCGGACTAGCGGGACTTCGGCGACCGGGAGAGACCCAGTACTTC; CDR3aa: CASSLGLAGLRRPGETQYF
d_gene: .; v_gene: TRBV29-1; j_gene: TRBJ2-1; abundance: .; CDR3nt: TGCAGCGTTGATAACAGCTACGGAATCAATGAGCAGTTCTTC; CDR3aa: CSVDNSYGINEQFF
d_gene: TRBD1; v_gene: TRBV5-4; j_gene: TRBJ1-2; abundance: .; CDR3nt: TGTGCCAGCAGCTTGGGACAGGGGACCTATGGCTACACCTTC; CDR3aa: CASSLGQGTYGYTF
d_gene: TRBD2; v_gene: TRBV7-3; j_gene: TRBJ2-3; abundance: .; CDR3nt: TGTGCCAGCCAGCGGGAGAGGGGCACAGATACGCAGTATTTT; CDR3aa: CASQRERGTDTQYF
d_gene: .; v_gene: TRBV24-1; j_gene: TRBJ2-5; abundance: .; CDR3nt: TGTGCCACCAGTCGCCCGGGGGTAGAGACCCAGTACTTC; CDR3aa: CATSRPGVETQYF
d_gene: TRBD1; v_gene: TRBV7-9; j_gene: TRBJ1-1; abundance: .; CDR3nt: TGTGCCAGCAGCCGGACAGGTGAAGCTTTCTTT; CDR3aa: CASSRTGEAFF
d_gene: .; v_gene: TRBV4-1; j_gene: TRBJ2-3; abundance: .; CDR3nt: TGCGCCAGCAGCCAAGTGGAGGAGGCGACGCAGTATTTT; CDR3aa: CASSQVEEATQYF
d_gene: TRBD2; v_gene: TRBV15; j_gene: TRBJ2-2; abundance: .; CDR3nt: TGTGCCACCAGCAGGAGACTAGCGGGAGGCACCGGGGAGCTGTTTTTT; CDR3aa: CATSRRLAGGTGELFF
d_gene: .; v_gene: TRBV28; j_gene: TRBJ2-5; abundance: .; CDR3nt: TGTGCCAGCATACCGGGGCATGCGGGGCAAGAGACCCAGTACTTC; CDR3aa: CASIPGHAGQETQYF
d_gene: .; v_gene: TRBV19; j_gene: TRBJ2-3; abundance: .; CDR3nt: TGTGCCAGTAGTCCGGGACTTCTGCAAGGTACGCAGTATTTT; CDR3aa: CASSPGLLQGTQYF
d_gene: TRBD1; v_gene: TRBV4-1; j_gene: TRBJ2-7; abundance: few; CDR3nt: TGCGCCAGCAGCCAAGGGTGGACAGGGGACTACGAGCAGTACTTC; CDR3aa: CASSQGWTGDYEQYF
d_gene: TRBD1; v_gene: TRBV7-8; j_gene: TRBJ2-7; abundance: .; CDR3nt: TGTGCCAGCAGCTTAGTTCGGGACAGTACGGGCGAGCAGTACTTC; CDR3aa: CASSLVRDSTGEQYF
d_gene: .; v_gene: TRBV7-6; j_gene: TRBJ1-1; abundance: .; CDR3nt: TGTGCCAGCAGCTTAGTGGGCATCTTGAACACTGAAGCTTTCTTT; CDR3aa: CASSLVGILNTEAFF
d_gene: .; v_gene: TRBV6-5; j_gene: TRBJ1-1; abundance: .; CDR3nt: TGTGCCAGCACCCACAGGGAAAGAATGAACACTGAAGCTTTCTTT; CDR3aa: CASTHRERMNTEAFF
d_gene: .; v_gene: TRBV1; j_gene: TRBJ2-7; abundance: .; CDR3nt: TGCACCAGCAGCCAAGATAGTAACCCAAAATACGAGCAGTACTTC; CDR3aa: CTSSQDSNPKYEQYF